The 27 T cell receptor beta chains given below trace back to one sample, sequenced in a study of blood T cell repertoires in COVID-19. Method: immunoSEQ multiplex PCR; TCRdb's copy keeps in-frame clones and lacks some. The table records hundreds of thousands of clones, 80% to 90% of them present only once. The sequenced sample consisted of peripheral blood. The receptors derive from a woman in her thirties with active or convalescent COVID-19.

The chain uses TRBV27 and TRBJ1-4; no firm D call. The CDR3 runs to 15 residues. CDR1 MNHEY and CDR2 SMNVEV come from the germline V gene (reference sequence). Between the trimmed V and J ends, which lost 2 bases and 8 bases, there was a span of 15 bases. The CDR3 region is CASSLNRGLREKLFF. In nucleotides, the CDR3 is TGTGCCAGCAGTTTAAATCGGGGATTGAGGGAAAAACTGTTTTTT.

The table lists this clone with a count of one. This chain joins TRBV19 and TRBJ2-1; 11 bases fit TRBD2. The CDR3 loop spans 14 amino acids. The germline V gene has CDR1 LNHDA and CDR2 SQIVND (reference sequence). V was clipped by 6 bases and J by 6 bases; unmatched bases: 4. CDR3 in amino acids: CASSLLAGGNEQFF. The CDR3 coding sequence is TGTGCCAGTAGCCTTCTAGCGGGAGGCAATGAGCAGTTCTTC.

This clone has just a few counts. The chain carries TRBV10-2 and TRBJ1-2; D may be TRBD1 (5 bases). There are 14 residues in the CDR3. Germline CDR1 and CDR2: WSHSY and SAAADI. Trimming shortened V by 6 bases and J by 3 bases, and 14 bases separated the two germline ends. The CDR3 DNA reads TGCGCCAGCAGGGGCGGGGGGGAGGACTATGGCTACACCTTC. Its translation: CASRGGGEDYGYTF.

V usage is TRBV6-5 and J usage is TRBJ1-1; D possibly corresponds to TRBD1 (5 bases). The CDR3 extends over 13 amino acids. V was cut by 2 bases and J by 3 bases, with 7 bases left in between. Germline values: CDR1 MNHEY, CDR2 SVGAGI. The CDR3 nucleotides read TGTGCCAGCAGTTACGACAGATACACTGAAGCTTTCTTT. The encoded protein is CASSYDRYTEAFF.

V is TRBV6-4 and J is TRBJ2-5; 8 positions match TRBD1. The CDR3 totals 14 residues. J was trimmed by 5 bases and V by 4 bases; bases with no gene match: 6. From germline, CDR1 is MRHNA and CDR2 SNTAGT. The CDR3 here is CASSAHGQGETQYF. The CDR3 region has the DNA TGTGCCAGCAGTGCCCATGGACAGGGTGAGACCCAGTACTTC.

The genes are TRBV20-1 and TRBJ2-7, with TRBD2 identical over 8 bases. Unmatched junction bases numbered 10, after V lost 3 bases and J lost 6 bases. Germline lookup yields CDR1 DFQATT and CDR2 SNEGSKA (reference sequence). CDR3 length: 14 amino acids. The CDR3: CSASNGLAAFEQYF. In DNA, the CDR3 is TGCAGTGCTAGTAACGGACTAGCAGCCTTCGAGCAGTACTTC.

This rearrangement joins TRBV10-2 to TRBJ2-1, with TRBD2 matching over 11 bases. The trim removed 4 bases at V and 3 bases at J, leaving 5 bases unmatched. The CDR3 is 16 amino acids. Germline CDR1 and CDR2: WSHSY and SAAADI. The CDR3 spells CASSGPGLAVYNEQFF. CDR3 sequence (DNA): TGCGCCAGCAGTGGGCCGGGACTAGCGGTCTACAATGAGCAGTTCTTC.

The rearrangement uses TRBV6-6 and TRBJ1-1, with 8 bases fitting TRBD1. The germline CDR1 and CDR2 sequences are MNHNY and SVGAGI (reference sequence). Trimming at V came to 5 bases and at J to 5 bases, leaving 10 bases not matched to a gene. The CDR3 consists of 15 residues. The CDR3 region is CASSRQQGGRTEAFF. The CDR3 DNA reads TGTGCCAGCAGTCGCCAACAGGGGGGGAGGACTGAAGCTTTCTTT.

This clone was detected only a few times. V gene TRBV6-1 combines with J gene TRBJ2-7; D unresolved. Trimming stripped 0 bases from V and 6 bases from J, with 9 bases between. CDR1 and CDR2 from the germline V gene are MNHNS and SASEGT. CDR3 length equals 13 residues. DNA of the CDR3: TGTGCCAGCAGTGAAGCGTGGAGTGGCGAGCAGTACTTC. Protein product: CASSEAWSGEQYF.

The chain links TRBV2 to TRBJ2-3; 10 bases are shared with TRBD1. CDR1 and CDR2 from the germline V gene are SNHLY and FYNNEI. With 2 bases clipped from V and 6 bases from J, the junction kept 8 bases outside the gene matches. The CDR3 sequence is 16 residues long. The CDR3 coding sequence is TGTGCCAGCAGTGAAAGGGCGGACAGGGGGTGGGATACGCAGTATTTT. Translating gives CASSERADRGWDTQYF. Variable domain in full (rest from reference TRBV2 and TRBJ2-3): EPEVTQTPSHQVTQMGQEVILRCVPISNHLYFYWYRQILGQKVEFLVSFYNNEISEKSEIFDDQFSVERPDGSNFTLKIRSTKLEDSAMYFCASSERADRGWDTQYFGPGTRLTVL.

Worth noting for this clone: This specimen includes other DNA sequences encoding the same CDR3. In DNA, the CDR3 is TGTGCCAGCTCACCGGGACAGACCTACGAGCAGTACTTC. This gives the protein CASSPGQTYEQYF. The chain has TRBV18 and TRBJ2-7, with 7 bases that match TRBD1. Unmatched junction bases numbered 1, after V lost 3 bases and J lost 2 bases. The CDR3 extends over 13 amino acids. CDR1 is KGHSH and CDR2 is LQKENI in the germline V gene. The whole variable domain, filled in from reference TRBV18 and TRBJ2-7, reads NAGVMQNPRHLVRRRGQEARLRCSPMKGHSHVYWYRQLPEEGLKFMVYLQKENIIDESGMPKERFSAEFPKEGPSILRIQQVVRGDSAAYFCASSPGQTYEQYFGPGTRLTVT.

This chain uses TRBV7-9 with TRBJ2-1, with D maybe TRBD1 (6 bases). Per germline, CDR1 SEHNR and CDR2 FQNEAQ (reference sequence). V was shortened by 1 base and J by 8 bases, with 15 bases between the two germline ends. This CDR3 region has 15 residues. The CDR3 protein is CASSLGQGPRDEQFF. CDR3 DNA sequence: TGTGCCAGCAGCTTAGGGCAGGGGCCCAGAGATGAGCAGTTCTTC.

The chain recombines TRBV18 with TRBJ1-6; TRBD1 agrees at 9 bases. The J segment lost 10 bases and the V segment lost 3 bases, leaving 10 bases of the junction unmatched. The germline gives CDR1 KGHSH, CDR2 LQKENI. The CDR3 is 16 amino acids. The DNA of the CDR3 is TGTGCCAGCTCACCGCCGGGACAGGGATTCGGCTCACCCCTCCACTTT. Translation: CASSPPGQGFGSPLHF.

J is TRBJ1-2 and V is TRBV7-9; 7 bases line up with TRBD1. The trim removed 1 base at V and 4 bases at J, leaving 6 bases unmatched. The CDR3 totals 15 residues. The germline V gene has CDR1 SEHNR and CDR2 FQNEAQ (reference sequence). CDR3 in amino acids: CASSLELAGGYGYTF. The CDR3 coding sequence is TGTGCCAGCAGCTTAGAATTGGCAGGGGGCTATGGCTACACCTTC.

This chain joins TRBV29-1 and TRBJ1-1, with TRBD1 matching over 8 bases. J was trimmed by 5 bases and V by 7 bases; bases with no gene match: 9. The CDR3 contains 13 residues. Germline V lookup: CDR1 SQVTM, CDR2 ANQGSEA. Written as DNA, the CDR3 is TGCAGCGGATCGTCAACAGGGGGAACTGAAGCTTTCTTT. This encodes CSGSSTGGTEAFF.

This chain connects TRBV5-4 to TRBJ1-2; a possible D gene is TRBD1 (5 bases). Looked up from germline, CDR1 is SGHNT and CDR2 is YYREEE (reference sequence). Trimming removed 2 bases from V and 3 bases from J, with 8 bases in between. The length of the CDR3 is 13 residues. The CDR3 nucleotides are TGTGCCAGCAGCTTTTCCAGGGACTATGGCTACACCTTC. As protein: CASSFSRDYGYTF.

This sequence joins TRBV2 and TRBJ1-2; D gene ambiguous. The germline V and J ends were trimmed by 7 bases and 6 bases, with 15 bases remaining between them. Looked up from germline, CDR1 is SNHLY and CDR2 is FYNNEI. This CDR3 is 13 amino acids long. The CDR3 nucleotides read TGTGCCAGCATAAAGTACAGCTCGGATGGCTACACCTTC. Residues: CASIKYSSDGYTF.

The chain employs TRBV4-2 and TRBJ2-7; D is unclear. The V and J ends lost 0 bases and 6 bases respectively, with 9 bases between them. Germline V CDR1 and CDR2: LGHNA, YNFKEQ. The CDR3 is 13 amino acids. DNA of the CDR3: TGTGCCAGCAGCCAAGATTGGCACACCGAGCAGTACTTC. It yields the protein CASSQDWHTEQYF.

This clone was recorded once. This sequence joins TRBV5-1 and TRBJ2-1, with D perhaps matching TRBD2 (7 bases). Germline V lookup: CDR1 SGHRS, CDR2 YFSETQ. V was shortened by 4 bases and J by 7 bases, with 18 bases between the two germline ends. This CDR3 is 15 amino acids long. In nucleotides, the CDR3 is TGCGCCAGCAGCCCGACGGGGGGCCGGGATAATGAGCAGTTCTTC. This codes for CASSPTGGRDNEQFF.

The V and J genes are TRBV6-1 and TRBJ2-3; TRBD2 matches 10 bases. Germline assignment: CDR1 MNHNS and CDR2 SASEGT. This CDR3 is built from 16 residues. V lost 1 base and J lost 4; bases outside the gene matches: 5. The CDR3 DNA sequence: TGTGCCAGCAGTGAAGGGCTAGCGGGAGAGTCAGATACGCAGTATTTT. It is translated as CASSEGLAGESDTQYF.

The V gene is TRBV9, the J gene TRBJ1-4; 10 bases line up with TRBD1. This CDR3 has 15 amino acids. J was trimmed by 10 bases and V by 4 bases; bases with no gene match: 10. Germline V gene data show CDR1 as SGDLS and CDR2 as YYNGEE. In nucleotides, the CDR3 is TGTGCCAGCAGCACAACCGGGACAGGGGAAGGAAAACTGTTTTTT. It translates to CASSTTGTGEGKLFF. Full variable domain (missing parts from reference TRBV9 and TRBJ1-4): DSGVTQTPKHLITATGQRVTLRCSPRSGDLSVYWYQQSLDQGLQFLIQYYNGEERAKGNILERFSAQQFPDLHSELNLSSLELGDSALYFCASSTTGTGEGKLFFGSGTQLSVL.

The chain recombines TRBV5-1 with TRBJ2-7; 9 bases map to TRBD1. Germline CDR1 SGHRS, CDR2 YFSETQ. The CDR3 spans 15 residues. V was pared by 0 bases and J by 3 bases, with 4 bases of the junction left unmatched. The CDR3 nucleotides are TGCGCCAGCAGCTTGGCAGGGGACAGGGTCTACGAGCAGTACTTC. Residues: CASSLAGDRVYEQYF.

The CDR3 protein is CASSGSDSFYEQYF. CDR3 sequence (DNA): TGCGCCAGCAGTGGATCGGACTCCTTCTACGAGCAGTACTTC. The chain joins TRBV10-1 to TRBJ2-7; D perhaps matches TRBD2 (5 bases). This CDR3 has 14 amino acids. In germline, CDR1 is WNHNN, CDR2 SYGVQD (reference sequence). V was shortened by 4 bases and J by 3 bases, with 13 bases between the two germline ends.

V is TRBV5-8 and J is TRBJ2-1, with D tentatively TRBD2 (6 bases). V shed 2 bases and J shed 2 bases, with 11 bases lying between them. The CDR3 is made up of 15 amino acids. CDR1 and CDR2 from the germline V gene are SGHTS and YDEGEE. The CDR3 nucleotides read TGTGCCAGCAGCTTTAATGGGGGGACCTACAATGAGCAGTTCTTC. Amino acids: CASSFNGGTYNEQFF.

This rearrangement joins TRBV10-3 to TRBJ2-7; weak D call: TRBD2 (7 bases). Trimming stripped 4 bases from V and 5 bases from J, with 15 bases between. This CDR3 region has 14 residues. Germline V gene data show CDR1 as ENHRY and CDR2 as SYGVKD. CDR3 in DNA: TGTGCCATCAGTGGAAGCAGGGGAGGGGACGAGCAGTACTTC. Protein sequence: CAISGSRGGDEQYF.

The CDR3 protein is CASSAPRQGTNYGYTF. CDR3 sequence (DNA): TGTGCCAGCAGTGCCCCGCGACAGGGGACTAACTATGGCTACACCTTC. The chain is built from TRBV6-1 and TRBJ1-2; 8 bases are a match to TRBD1. Germline trimming cut 4 bases from V and 0 bases from J; bases unmatched to any gene: 7. The CDR3 totals 16 residues. Germline V gene lookup returns CDR1 MNHNS and CDR2 SASEGT.

V is TRBV12-3 or TRBV12-4 and J is TRBJ1-3; no clear D. The length of the CDR3 is 12 residues. With 7 bases removed from V and 2 bases from J, the gap between germline ends came to 6 bases. For the CDR3, the DNA is TGTGCCAGCAATGCGGCTGGAAACACCATATATTTT. Translating gives CASNAAGNTIYF.